This is a list of T cell receptor beta chains from one sample in a study of human T cells and chemical hapten exposure. One entry per CDR3 protein results from TCRdb running MiXCR on the RACE reads. The sample shows about 71,000 distinct CDR3 sequences, more than 8% of them seen only once. The material sequenced was whole blood, taken in connection with sensitization to the hapten diphenylcyclopropenone (DPC). All receptors derive from a woman aged 40 to 50 with alopecia areata. Some clones in this sample may be carry-over from other donors' samples. Each CDR3 is given with its conserved first and last residue. D genes are given only for firm matches. Only some rows state a clone size, as once, few, many or a class for expanded clones.

D gene: -
J gene: TRBJ2-7
clone size: many
V gene: TRBV21-1
CDR3 DNA: TGTGCCAGCAGCAAAAGCAACCTAGAAAGGGGACAGGGGGTGGACGAGCAGTACTTC
CDR3 protein: CASSKSNLERGQGVDEQYF

D gene: TRBD2
J gene: TRBJ2-3
clone size: many
V gene: TRBV6-2/TRBV6-3
CDR3 DNA: TGTGCCAGCAGTTACTCAATAGCGGGGGCCACAGATACGCAGTATTTT
CDR3 protein: CASSYSIAGATDTQYF

D gene: -
J gene: TRBJ1-6
clone size: many
V gene: TRBV27
CDR3 DNA: TGTGCCAGCAGGAGAATAGGCCAGAATAATTCACCCCTCCACTTT
CDR3 protein: CASRRIGQNNSPLHF

D gene: -
J gene: TRBJ2-7
clone size: many
V gene: TRBV18
CDR3 DNA: TGTGCCAGCTCCCCCCGGGACAAGATATCCTACGAGCAGTACTTC
CDR3 protein: CASSPRDKISYEQYF

D gene: -
J gene: TRBJ2-3
clone size: -
V gene: TRBV6-6
CDR3 DNA: TGTGCCAGCGGGTTTATGGATACGCAGTATTTT
CDR3 protein: CASGFMDTQYF

D gene: -
J gene: TRBJ1-2
clone size: many
V gene: TRBV19
CDR3 DNA: TGTGCCAGTAGTATGGAGTGGGGCTACACCTTC
CDR3 protein: CASSMEWGYTF

D gene: TRBD2
J gene: TRBJ2-3
clone size: many
V gene: TRBV7-2
CDR3 DNA: TGTGCCAGCAGCTCTAGGGTAGCGGTTTCGTGGCGGGGGGGCCCGACAGATACGCAGTATTTT
CDR3 protein: CASSSRVAVSWRGGPTDTQYF

D gene: -
J gene: TRBJ2-7
clone size: many
V gene: TRBV10-2
CDR3 DNA: TGCGCCAGCAGCCGGACGGGGTACGAGCAGTACTTC
CDR3 protein: CASSRTGYEQYF

D gene: -
J gene: TRBJ2-7
clone size: many
V gene: TRBV13
CDR3 DNA: TGTGCCAGCAGCCGAACAGGTTTCGAGCAGTACTTC
CDR3 protein: CASSRTGFEQYF

D gene: -
J gene: TRBJ2-5
clone size: many
V gene: TRBV7-3
CDR3 DNA: TGTGCCAGCAGCTTACGTAGGGCGCCTGGGGAGACCCAGTACTTC
CDR3 protein: CASSLRRAPGETQYF

D gene: TRBD2
J gene: TRBJ2-7
clone size: few
V gene: TRBV7-9
CDR3 DNA: TGTGCCAGCAGCTTAGGTAGCGGGGGACTATACGAGCAGTACTTC
CDR3 protein: CASSLGSGGLYEQYF

D gene: TRBD2
J gene: TRBJ2-1
clone size: many
V gene: TRBV11-3
CDR3 DNA: TGTGCCAGCAGCTTAGAGCACTCCGGGACTAGCGCCGGCAATGAGCAGTTCTTC
CDR3 protein: CASSLEHSGTSAGNEQFF

D gene: -
J gene: TRBJ1-4
clone size: many
V gene: TRBV2
CDR3 DNA: TGTGCCAGCACCGCGACAGGCACTGGGGGAAAACTGTTTTTT
CDR3 protein: CASTATGTGGKLFF

D gene: TRBD1
J gene: TRBJ1-1
clone size: many
V gene: TRBV7-9
CDR3 DNA: TGTGCCAGCAGCTTAGTTACAGGGGGGAACACTGAAGCTTTCTTT
CDR3 protein: CASSLVTGGNTEAFF

D gene: -
J gene: TRBJ2-1
clone size: many
V gene: TRBV3-1
CDR3 DNA: TGTGCCAGCAGCCGGGACCCTGGGGATGAGCAGTTCTTC
CDR3 protein: CASSRDPGDEQFF

D gene: TRBD1
J gene: TRBJ1-1
clone size: -
V gene: TRBV12-3/TRBV12-4
CDR3 DNA: TGTGCCAGCAGTCCCCGACAGGGCCTAAGCACTGAAGCTTTCTTT
CDR3 protein: CASSPRQGLSTEAFF

D gene: -
J gene: TRBJ2-3
clone size: many
V gene: TRBV7-9
CDR3 DNA: TGTGCCAGCAGCTTCACCGCTAGTCTTCCTAGCACAGATACGCAGTATTTT
CDR3 protein: CASSFTASLPSTDTQYF

D gene: -
J gene: TRBJ2-7
clone size: -
V gene: TRBV7-9
CDR3 DNA: TGTGCCAGCAGCTTAGAACTTGATGAGCAGTACTTC
CDR3 protein: CASSLELDEQYF